The T cell receptor beta chain under discussion was sequenced for a study of tissue T cells after allogeneic stem cell transplantation. Described time point: mouse harvest day 7 after allogeneic transplant. The graft held 10^6 splenic CD5+ T cells and 10^7 T-cell-depleted bone marrow cells. The study, taken as a whole, reports: In patients and mice, blood and spleen missed much of tissue repertoire. Some tissue clones might be persisting host cells; their alloreactivity or antigen specificity was not determined.

CDR1 and CDR2 from the germline V gene are LGHNA and YSYQKL. V gave up 0 bases and J gave up 4 bases, with 9 bases separating them. The CDR3 has 15 amino acids. Regarding this clone: Its antigen is still unknown. Here the gene names and germline are mouse. The read ends 1 residue shy of where the CDR3 ends; the end is completed using the germline J gene.

Sequencing of TCRbeta CDR3 at survey depth gave sequences and template counts. The table came from immunoSEQ multiplex PCR; TCRdb's copy has only in-frame clones and leaves some out. This table holds 6,500 to 8,000 clones, about 50% found once. The chain carries TRBV2 and TRBJ1-4; D might be TRBD1 (6 bases). This TCR was recovered from a female BALB/c mouse given C57BL/6 T cells with graft-versus-host disease after an allogeneic hematopoietic cell transplant. Sequenced material: gut tissue. The CDR3 loop reads CASSQDRGSNERLFF. The part of the CDR3 DNA that was read is TGTGCCAGCAGCCAAGACAGGGGAAGCAACGAAAGATTATTT.